These 14 T cell receptor beta chains were all obtained from the same sample, sequenced in a study of CD8+CD57+ T cells in acquired aplastic anemia. Profiling of TCR beta VDJ combinations and CDR3 sequences used genomic DNA as template. A single record per CDR3 protein comes from TCRdb applying MiXCR to the reads. The sample yields roughly 130,000 distinct CDR3 sequences, around 50% seen once. The sequenced material came from sorted CD4+, CD8+, or CD8+CD57+ T cells (not recorded which) from PBMCs. These receptors were collected from a human donor in good health, serving as a control.

This clonotype appeared many times. This chain links TRBV9 with TRBJ1-2; TRBD1 aligns across 7 bases. The CDR3 sequence is 17 residues long. V was clipped by 3 bases and J by 0 bases; unmatched bases: 11. Looked up from germline, CDR1 is SGDLS and CDR2 is YYNGEE. The chain's CDR3 is CASSAESRGRANYGYTF. CDR3 in DNA: TGTGCCAGCAGCGCGGAAAGTAGGGGGCGAGCTAACTATGGCTACACCTTC.

Ten or more counts support this clonotype. This chain joins TRBV10-2 and TRBJ1-6, with TRBD1 matching over 8 bases. CDR3 length: 16 amino acids. The V gene's germline CDR1 is WSHSY and CDR2 SAAADI. J gave up 0 bases and V 11 bases, and 9 bases lay outside the gene matches. CDR3 bases: TGCGCCTCGTCCCGGGACAGGAGCTCCTATAATTCACCCCTCCACTTT. This sequence encodes CASSRDRSSYNSPLHF.

This clonotype has more than one count but fewer than ten. Without the conserved terminal phenylalanine or tryptophan, this CDR3 likely stems from a read error. No DNA is shown, since the ends of the CDR3 on it are uncertain; the CDR3 is the one TCRdb lists. The chain recombines TRBV2 with TRBJ2-2; the D segment call TRBD1 is taken from the table without a DNA check. A total of 8 residues make up the CDR3, ends included. Per germline, CDR1 SNHLY and CDR2 FYNNEI. The CDR3 sequence is CASSERGQ.

The chain employs TRBV13 and TRBJ1-1; no clear D. Per germline, CDR1 PRHDT and CDR2 FYEKMQ (reference sequence). The CDR3 covers 15 residues. Trimming pared 5 bases from V and 1 base from J, leaving 14 bases between. This chain's CDR3 is CASSLEVGRNTEAFF. As DNA, the CDR3 is TGTGCCAGCAGCCTAGAGGTGGGGAGGAACACTGAAGCTTTCTTT.

The chain joins TRBV10-3 to TRBJ2-5; D is tentatively TRBD1 or TRBD2 (6 bases each). Between the trimmed V and J ends, which lost 3 bases and 0 bases, there was a span of 17 bases. Germline V gene sequence: CDR1 ENHRY, CDR2 SYGVKD. The CDR3 loop spans 17 amino acids. CDR3 nucleotide sequence: TGTGCCATCAGTGATGGGCTCGGGGGCCGTGACCAAGAGACCCAGTACTTC. It is translated as CAISDGLGGRDQETQYF.

This chain joins TRBV5-8 and TRBJ1-5; no definite D call. V dropped 4 bases and J dropped 4 bases, with 9 bases sitting between them. The CDR3 runs 13 residues. CDR1 is SGHTS, CDR2 YDEGEE, per germline. CDR3 nucleotides: TGTGCCAGCAGCGCGTACCTTAATCAGCCCCAGCATTTT. Translated, it gives CASSAYLNQPQHF.

This chain links TRBV4-2 with TRBJ1-2, with D perhaps matching TRBD1 (5 bases). The CDR3 spans 15 residues. In germline, CDR1 is LGHNA, CDR2 YNFKEQ. Between the trimmed V and J ends, which lost 1 base and 5 bases, there was a span of 14 bases. CDR3 amino acids: CASSQVSQGQYGYTF. CDR3 bases: TGTGCCAGCAGCCAAGTAAGCCAGGGCCAATATGGCTACACCTTC.

V usage is TRBV19 and J usage is TRBJ1-2, with 10 nucleotides matching TRBD1. The junction had 1 base not matched to a gene; V was cut back by 3 bases and J by 3 bases. The CDR3 contains 14 residues. CDR1 and CDR2 (germline): LNHDA, SQIVND (reference sequence). The CDR3 protein is CASSMGTGDYGYTF. The CDR3 region has the DNA TGTGCCAGTAGTATGGGGACAGGGGACTATGGCTACACCTTC.

About this clonotype: A read error may explain this, as a much larger clone is one base away. The chain uses TRBV5-1 and TRBJ1-1, with no clear D. Per the germline V gene, CDR1 is SGHRS and CDR2 is YFSETQ. The CDR3 length is 14 residues. CDR3: CASSFSIVNAEAFF. The CDR3 DNA reads as TGCGCCAGCAGCTTCAGCATCGTGAACGCTGAAGCTTTCTTT.

The CDR3 DNA follows: TGTGCCAGCTCACCATACGCGGGGGCACGCACAGATACGCAGTATTTT. As protein: CASSPYAGARTDTQYF. The V gene is TRBV18, the J gene TRBJ2-3; TRBD2 is a possible D gene (7 bases). From germline, CDR1 is KGHSH and CDR2 LQKENI. The CDR3 contains 16 residues. V dropped 2 bases and J dropped 1 base, with 13 bases sitting between them.

This clonotype was counted a single time. V and J are TRBV6-5 and TRBJ2-2; D is unresolved. CDR1 is MNHEY, CDR2 SVGAGI, per germline. This CDR3 has 15 amino acids. Trimming left V 7 bases short and J 6 bases short, with 18 bases between. The CDR3 coding sequence is TGTGCCAGCAATTCTCATGGAACGGTTCCCGGGGAGCTGTTTTTT. Translation: CASNSHGTVPGELFF.

The chain uses TRBV10-3 and TRBJ2-5; 9 nucleotides agree with TRBD2. This CDR3 region has 14 residues. After removal of 2 bases from V and 3 bases from J, the junction contained 1 base not matched to a gene. From germline, CDR1 is ENHRY and CDR2 SYGVKD. The CDR3 region has the DNA TGTGCCATCAGTGAGGGCGGGGGGGAAGAGACCCAGTACTTC. This encodes CAISEGGGEETQYF.

As concerns this clonotype: Germline and junction disagree at one end, which may indicate a read error. The chain recombines TRBV18 with TRBJ2-7; weak D call: TRBD1 (5 bases). Looked up from germline, CDR1 is KGHSH and CDR2 is LQKENI. This CDR3 region has 15 residues. The CDR3, as DNA: TGTGCCAGCTCACCGTCGACAGTTAGCTCCTACGGGCAGTACTTC. This translates into CASSPSTVSSYGQYF.

The V gene is TRBV29-1, the J gene TRBJ1-1, with D unresolved. Germline V CDR1 and CDR2: SQVTM, ANQGSEA. Trimming removed 7 bases at V and 0 bases at J, with 12 bases between. The CDR3 extends over 13 amino acids. The CDR3 coding sequence is TGCAGCGGCCCGACAAAGGTGAACACTGAAGCTTTCTTT. Translating gives CSGPTKVNTEAFF.